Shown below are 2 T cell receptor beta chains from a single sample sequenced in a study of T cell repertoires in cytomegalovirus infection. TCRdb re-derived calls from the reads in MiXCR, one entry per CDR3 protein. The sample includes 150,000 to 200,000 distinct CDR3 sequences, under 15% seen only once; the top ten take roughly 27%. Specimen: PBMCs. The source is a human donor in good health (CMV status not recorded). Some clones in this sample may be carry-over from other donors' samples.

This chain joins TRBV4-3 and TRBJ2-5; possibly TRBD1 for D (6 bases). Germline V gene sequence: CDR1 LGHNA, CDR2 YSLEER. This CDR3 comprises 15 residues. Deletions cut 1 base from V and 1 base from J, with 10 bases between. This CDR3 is CASSQGVGGQETQYF. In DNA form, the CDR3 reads TGCGCCAGCAGCCAAGGGGTAGGGGGCCAAGAGACCCAGTACTTC.

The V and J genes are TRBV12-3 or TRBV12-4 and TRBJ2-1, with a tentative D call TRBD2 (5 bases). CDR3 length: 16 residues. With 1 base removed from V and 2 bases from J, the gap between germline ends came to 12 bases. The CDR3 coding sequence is TGTGCCAGCAGTTTAGGAACCAAGAGGGCCTACAATGAGCAGTTCTTC. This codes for CASSLGTKRAYNEQFF.